These T cell receptor beta chains were read from a single sample in a study of blood T cell repertoires in COVID-19. Assay used: immunoSEQ multiplex PCR; TCRdb lists only in-frame clones, some missing. The profile covers around 300,000 clones, with 70% to 90% appearing a single time and less than 6% taken by the ten largest. The sequenced material came from PBMCs or T cells enriched from blood (not recorded which). All receptors come from a woman aged 25 to 39 who had recovered from COVID-19. Both conserved end residues are part of each CDR3. A D gene is named only where the DNA matches it firmly. Only some rows state a clone size, as once, few, many or a class for expanded clones.

abundance,j_gene,v_gene,d_gene,CDR3aa,CDR3nt
-,TRBJ2-5,TRBV7-2,TRBD2,CASSLGAGGQETQYF,TGTGCCAGCAGCTTAGGAGCGGGGGGGCAAGAGACCCAGTACTTC
-,TRBJ1-2,TRBV19,-,CASSWQGYGYTF,TGTGCCAGTAGCTGGCAGGGGTATGGCTACACCTTC
-,TRBJ1-4,TRBV4-1,TRBD1,CASSLQGQNNEKLFF,TGCGCCAGCAGCCTCCAGGGACAGAATAATGAAAAACTGTTTTTT
-,TRBJ2-7,TRBV5-1,TRBD2,CASSLAPSGGGEQYF,TGCGCCAGCAGCTTGGCCCCCTCGGGGGGGGGCGAGCAGTACTTC
-,TRBJ1-1,TRBV7-9,TRBD1,CASSPRRTGEAFF,TGTGCCAGCAGCCCTCGGAGGACAGGTGAAGCTTTCTTT
-,TRBJ2-3,TRBV5-1,TRBD2,CASSLDGGASDTQYF,TGCGCCAGCAGCTTGGACGGGGGGGCATCAGATACGCAGTATTTT
-,TRBJ1-2,TRBV29-1,TRBD1,CSTGVGYTF,TGCAGTACAGGGGTTGGCTACACCTTC
few,TRBJ1-5,TRBV2,TRBD1,CASKGQNNQPQHF,TGTGCCAGCAAGGGACAGAACAATCAGCCCCAGCATTTT
few,TRBJ1-2,TRBV19,TRBD1,CASSSPRQGASLAEGYTF,TGTGCCAGTAGTAGCCCACGACAGGGGGCGTCGCTGGCAGAGGGCTACACCTTC
-,TRBJ2-3,TRBV20-1,TRBD2,CSASKGAGGAPDTQYF,TGCAGTGCTAGTAAGGGAGCGGGGGGGGCCCCAGATACGCAGTATTTT
-,TRBJ1-5,TRBV3-1/TRBV3-2,-,CASSHNSGTNQPQHF,TGTGCCAGCAGCCATAATAGCGGGACCAATCAGCCCCAGCATTTT
-,TRBJ2-1,TRBV6-5,TRBD2,CASSSIAGGRYNEQFF,TGTGCCAGCAGTTCCATAGCGGGGGGACGTTACAATGAGCAGTTCTTC